This T cell receptor beta chain appears in the sequencing data of a study of blood T cell repertoires in COVID-19. Study context: Samples representing acute and convalescent COVID-19 were sourced from the United States, Italy and Spain. Sample material is recorded as cDNA or gDNA derived from T cells, B-cell-depleted T cells, or PBMCs.

V lost 0 bases, J lost 7 bases, and 4 bases lay in between. CDR1 is KGHSH and CDR2 is LQKENI in the germline V gene. The CDR3 length is 12 residues. Original processing methods: Nucleated cell number was recorded as an estimate derived from reference gene primer amplification. Sequencing used immunoSEQ multiplex PCR; TCRdb keeps in-frame clones, though not all of them. V, J and clone size are those of that table, while D and trimming were read from the DNA. This sample has around 310,000 clones, with roughly 88% found just once. This clone was observed once. V is TRBV18 and J is TRBJ2-1; the D is unclear. This clonotype originated in a woman in her fifties or sixties with active or convalescent COVID-19. Sample: peripheral blood. The CDR3 DNA reads as TGTGCCAGCTCACCACCCGGGAATGAGCAGTTCTTC. This gives the protein CASSPPGNEQFF. Drawing the rest from reference TRBV18 and TRBJ2-1, the complete variable domain is NAGVMQNPRHLVRRRGQEARLRCSPMKGHSHVYWYRQLPEEGLKFMVYLQKENIIDESGMPKERFSAEFPKEGPSILRIQQVVRGDSAAYFCASSPPGNEQFFGPGTRLTVL.